Listed below are T cell receptor beta chains from one sample, sequenced in a study of blood T cell repertoires in COVID-19. Sequenced by immunoSEQ multiplex PCR; TCRdb stores in-frame clones only, minus some. The sample has a few hundred thousand clones, 88% seen once; the top ten hold roughly 4%. Input material: peripheral blood. These receptors were obtained from a man in his 60s who had recovered from COVID-19. CDR3s leave out the opening cysteine and the closing phenylalanine or tryptophan.

V: TRBV19
J: TRBJ1-1
CDR3: ASSMTDIMNTEAF

V: TRBV7-5
J: TRBJ1-4
CDR3: ARSFRGLSGTNEKLF

V: TRBV29-1
J: TRBJ2-7
CDR3: SAGDRTSYEQY

V: TRBV14
J: TRBJ2-5
CDR3: ASSQITGAKETQY

V: TRBV2
J: TRBJ2-7
CDR3: ASRGGLHFEQY

V: TRBV19
J: TRBJ2-7
CDR3: ASSIRAGGRYEQY

V: TRBV4-2
J: TRBJ1-6
CDR3: ASSQDRQGNSPLH

V: TRBV6-5
J: TRBJ2-7
CDR3: ASSGRGSAYYEQY

V: TRBV6-1
J: TRBJ2-3
CDR3: ASSEWFGGAADTQY

V: TRBV11-2
J: TRBJ1-4
CDR3: ASSFGQGAQATNEKLF

V: TRBV5-1
J: TRBJ1-6
CDR3: ASSRIRQGNNSPLH

V: TRBV18
J: TRBJ1-1
CDR3: ASSPAGGTEAF

V: TRBV12-3/TRBV12-4
J: TRBJ2-2
CDR3: SSGLRNTGELF

V: TRBV7-2
J: TRBJ2-5
CDR3: ASSLSGGAGETQY

V: TRBV29-1
J: TRBJ2-5
CDR3: SVETDQETQY

V: TRBV6-1
J: TRBJ1-5
CDR3: ASSEAQVGNQPQH